These 21 T cell receptor beta chains were all obtained from the same sample, sequenced in a study of blood T cell repertoires in COVID-19 (dated by TCRdb to the early 2020s). Preparation of the library involved the immunoSEQ multiplex PCR assay. Imported from immuneACCESS, the table was reduced by TCRdb to in-frame sequences with V and J called. These copies leave out some clones; in studies compared against another copy, an unresolved V gene accounts for under half, and the cause of the remainder is not known. The sample data list approximately 240,000 clones, and over 75% of these were observed just once. The ten largest clones add up to about 3.3% of the sample. Sample: PBMCs or T cells enriched from blood (not recorded which). The origin of the receptors is a young woman in a cohort exposed to, infected with or recovered from COVID-19 (not recorded which).

J is TRBJ2-2 and V is TRBV2; D is unclear. Trimming left V 8 bases short and J 1 base short, with 8 bases between. The germline V gene encodes CDR1 SNHLY and CDR2 FYNNEI. CDR3 size: 13 residues. CDR3 DNA sequence: TGTGCCAGCCGAACATTGAACACCGGGGAGCTGTTTTTT. This codes for CASRTLNTGELFF.

The V and J genes are TRBV11-1 and TRBJ1-2; D is possibly TRBD1 (5 bases). The germline V and J ends were trimmed by 1 base and 3 bases, with 12 bases remaining between them. The CDR3 contains 15 residues. Per the germline V gene, CDR1 is SGHAT and CDR2 is FQDESV (reference sequence). Here the CDR3 reads CASSLVGGMDYGYTF. Written as DNA, the CDR3 is TGTGCCAGCAGCTTAGTGGGGGGAATGGACTATGGCTACACCTTC.

The rearrangement uses TRBV4-1 and TRBJ1-4; 7 positions match TRBD1. The V gene end was trimmed by 3 bases and the J gene end by 4 bases; junction bases not matched to a gene: 17. Germline CDR1 and CDR2: MGHRA and YSYEKL. The CDR3 has 19 residues. As DNA, the CDR3 is TGCGCCAGCAGCCAGGGGTGGACAGGCCCTACAGTTTTTAATGAAAAACTGTTTTTT. Translating it yields CASSQGWTGPTVFNEKLFF.

This chain joins TRBV3-1 (or the pseudogene TRBV3-2) and TRBJ2-1, with D perhaps matching TRBD1 (6 bases). The germline V gene encodes CDR1 LGHDT and CDR2 YNNKEL (reference sequence). The length of the CDR3 is 16 residues. V was trimmed by 0 bases and J by 2 bases, leaving 11 bases between them. CDR3 amino acids: CASSQETGNPYNEQFF. CDR3 DNA: TGTGCCAGCAGCCAAGAGACAGGCAACCCCTACAATGAGCAGTTCTTC.

The rearrangement joins TRBV4-1 to TRBJ1-4, with 7 bases that match TRBD1. CDR1 and CDR2 from the germline V gene are MGHRA and YSYEKL. The CDR3 runs 15 residues. J was trimmed by 8 bases and V by 0 bases; bases with no gene match: 6. The CDR3 coding sequence is TGCGCCAGCAGCCAAGAACGACAGGGCTGGGAAAAACTGTTTTTT. This translates into CASSQERQGWEKLFF.

A few counts support this clone. The rearrangement uses TRBV19 and TRBJ1-2, with 8 positions matching TRBD1. Germline V gene lookup returns CDR1 LNHDA and CDR2 SQIVND (reference sequence). Germline trimming cut 3 bases from V and 13 bases from J; bases unmatched to any gene: 13. The length of the CDR3 is 14 residues. The CDR3 here is CASSMGRDRPQSTF. CDR3 nucleotides: TGTGCCAGTAGTATGGGTCGGGACAGGCCGCAGAGCACCTTC.

The chain links TRBV5-1 to TRBJ1-2; D unclear. This CDR3 spans 14 amino acids. CDR1 SGHRS and CDR2 YFSETQ come from the germline V gene. V was shortened by 6 bases and J by 6 bases, with 18 bases between the two germline ends. CDR3 coding DNA: TGCGCCAGCAACCGGGAGAGGGCGGATGATGGCTACACCTTC. Residues: CASNRERADDGYTF.

The gene calls are TRBV18 and TRBJ1-5; possibly TRBD1 for D (6 bases). The germline V and J ends were trimmed by 5 bases and 5 bases, with 10 bases remaining between them. The CDR3 contains 13 residues. CDR1 and CDR2 (germline): KGHSH, LQKENI. The CDR3 region is CASSTTGDQPQHF. The CDR3 region has the DNA TGTGCCAGCTCAACGACAGGAGATCAGCCCCAGCATTTT.

This clone appeared a few times. The chain recombines TRBV2 with TRBJ2-5; D is undetermined. Germline V CDR1 and CDR2: SNHLY, FYNNEI. With 4 bases removed from V and 5 bases from J, the gap between germline ends came to 5 bases. This CDR3 spans 11 amino acids. CDR3 sequence reads: CASSGDETQYF. DNA of the CDR3: TGTGCCAGCAGTGGAGATGAGACCCAGTACTTC.

The V call is TRBV5-8, the J call TRBJ1-1; 7 bases align to TRBD1. Trimming took 4 bases from V and 0 from J; bases not matched to a gene: 9. CDR1 and CDR2 from the germline V gene are SGHTS and YDEGEE. The CDR3 sequence is 16 residues long. The CDR3 sequence is CASSPGTDFMNTEAFF. CDR3 DNA sequence: TGTGCCAGCAGCCCCGGGACAGACTTTATGAACACTGAAGCTTTCTTT.

The CDR3 here is CASTTQSSGNTEAFF. In DNA form, the CDR3 reads TGCGCCAGCACTACCCAGAGTTCAGGGAACACTGAAGCTTTCTTT. The rearrangement joins TRBV5-1 to TRBJ1-1; D gene uncertain. Between the trimmed V and J ends, which lost 6 bases and 1 base, there was a span of 16 bases. Germline V gene lookup returns CDR1 SGHRS and CDR2 YFSETQ. This CDR3 is 15 amino acids long.

The V call is TRBV5-6, the J call TRBJ2-2; TRBD2 might be the D (5 bases). CDR1 and CDR2 from the germline V gene are SGHDT and YYEEEE. This CDR3 has 16 amino acids. V lost 4 bases, J lost 2 bases, and 15 bases lay in between. The CDR3 coding sequence is TGTGCCAGCAGCGAGGAGGTCCGGGGAAACACCGGGGAGCTGTTTTTT. Its translation: CASSEEVRGNTGELFF.

The rearrangement links TRBV7-8 to TRBJ1-1, with 7 bases fitting TRBD1. There are 16 residues in the CDR3. CDR1 and CDR2 (germline): SGHVS, FQNEAQ. V trimming: 3 bases; J trimming: 4 bases; junction bases outside the gene matches: 11. CDR3 in DNA: TGTGCCAGCAGCTTCTACAGGGGAAAGGGGGCCACTGAAGCTTTCTTT. Translating it yields CASSFYRGKGATEAFF. The full variable domain, in which reference TRBV7-8 and TRBJ1-1 provide the parts outside the CDR3, is GAGVSQSPRYKVAKRGQDVALRCDPISGHVSLFWYQQALGQGPEFLTYFQNEAQLDKSGLPSDRFFAERPEGSVSTLKIQRTQQEDSAVYLCASSFYRGKGATEAFFGQGTRLTVV.

The DNA of the CDR3 is TGTGCCAGCAGTCTTACTAGCGGGGGGTCTCAGTTCTTC. This translates into CASSLTSGGSQFF. The chain has TRBV6-5 and TRBJ2-1; 12 positions agree with TRBD2. Germline CDR1 MNHEY, CDR2 SVGAGI. Unmatched junction bases numbered 6, after V lost 5 bases and J lost 13 bases. CDR3 size: 13 residues.

This clone was seen only a few times. Other DNA sequences in the same sample also yield this CDR3. The V gene is TRBV6-5, the J gene TRBJ1-1; D is unresolved. Germline-derived CDR1 and CDR2 are MNHEY and SVGAGI. V dropped 1 base and J dropped 1 base, with 4 bases sitting between them. This CDR3 is built from 13 residues. The CDR3 here is CASSYLRNTEAFF. The CDR3 DNA sequence: TGTGCCAGCAGTTACTTGCGGAACACTGAAGCTTTCTTT.

The chain is built from TRBV9 and TRBJ2-1; the match to TRBD2 covers 9 bases. The junction had 9 bases not matched to a gene; V was cut back by 2 bases and J by 9 bases. This CDR3 is 15 amino acids long. Germline V gene sequence: CDR1 SGDLS, CDR2 YYNGEE. CDR3 loop: CASSVLAGDSGEQFF. Written as DNA, the CDR3 is TGTGCCAGCAGCGTTTTAGCGGGAGATTCGGGTGAGCAGTTCTTC.

The chain recombines TRBV28 with TRBJ1-6; 9 bases fit TRBD1. Germline V gene data show CDR1 as MDHEN and CDR2 as SYDVKM. Trimming at V came to 8 bases and at J to 8 bases, leaving 1 base not matched to a gene. This CDR3 is built from 12 residues. CDR3 DNA sequence: TGTGCCAGCGGGACAGGGTATTCACCCCTCCACTTT. Its translation is CASGTGYSPLHF. The full variable domain, completed using reference TRBV28 and TRBJ1-6, is DVKVTQSSRYLVKRTGEKVFLECVQDMDHENMFWYRQDPGLGLRLIYFSYDVKMKEKGDIPEGYSVSREKKERFSLILESASTNQTSMYLCASGTGYSPLHFGNGTRLTVT.

The CDR3 nucleotides are TGTGCCAGCAGTGCCACTGAGAACACTGAAGCTTTCTTT. It encodes CASSATENTEAFF. The V and J genes are TRBV2 and TRBJ1-1; D unclear. V lost 4 bases, J lost 1 base, and 7 bases lay in between. CDR1 is SNHLY, CDR2 FYNNEI, per germline. The CDR3 has 13 amino acids.

This chain joins TRBV3-1 (or the pseudogene TRBV3-2) and TRBJ1-6; D remains unclear. The CDR3 runs 19 residues. Germline values: CDR1 LGHDT, CDR2 YNNKEL (reference sequence). V shed 6 bases and J shed 0 bases, with 21 bases lying between them. The CDR3 protein is CASSPRLPARISYNSPLHF. The CDR3 DNA reads TGTGCCAGCAGTCCCCGACTTCCCGCCCGCATCTCCTATAATTCACCCCTCCACTTT.

V gene TRBV3-1 (or the pseudogene TRBV3-2) combines with J gene TRBJ1-2; 8 positions match TRBD1. V was clipped by 2 bases and J by 4 bases; unmatched bases: 6. The germline gives CDR1 LGHDT, CDR2 YNNKEL (reference sequence). The CDR3 has 15 amino acids. In nucleotides, the CDR3 is TGTGCCAGCAGCCAAATGACAGGGGAGGTCTATGGCTACACCTTC. Encoded protein: CASSQMTGEVYGYTF.

The chain joins TRBV5-1 to TRBJ2-5, with D perhaps matching TRBD1 (6 bases). V was pared by 4 bases and J by 3 bases, with 13 bases between. The CDR3 runs 14 residues. CDR1 and CDR2 (germline): SGHRS, YFSETQ. The CDR3 is CASSGTGQKETQYF. Written as DNA, the CDR3 is TGCGCCAGCAGCGGAACCGGACAGAAAGAGACCCAGTACTTC. Full variable domain (outside the CDR3, taken from reference TRBV5-1 and TRBJ2-5): KAGVTQTPRYLIKTRGQQVTLSCSPISGHRSVSWYQQTPGQGLQFLFEYFSETQRNKGNFPGRFSGRQFSNSRSEMNVSTLELGDSALYLCASSGTGQKETQYFGPGTRLLVL.